These T cell receptor beta chains were read from a single sample in a study of identical twins. One entry per CDR3 protein, called by TCRdb with MiXCR from the 5' RACE reads. The table includes 200,000 to 250,000 distinct CDR3 sequences, about 7.5% detected once. A further study also used this sample, focusing on yellow fever vaccine responses in identical twins.

Sequenced sample: memory (CD45RO+) T cells sorted from blood. The receptors derive from a young woman in good health. CDR3s include the opening cysteine and the closing phenylalanine or tryptophan. Fields, in order: CDR3 protein, CDR3 DNA, J gene, D gene, V gene, clone size. The D gene is left open where the match is weak. The size field is filled for only some rows; it gives once, few, many or a size class.

CDR3aa: CASSSGTGATGKGYTF; CDR3nt: TGTGCCAGCAGTTCCGGGACAGGGGCAACCGGGAAAGGCTACACCTTC; j_gene: TRBJ1-2; d_gene: TRBD1; v_gene: TRBV6-5; abundance: few
CDR3aa: CSVHAPGLTGLYNEQFF; CDR3nt: TGCAGCGTACACGCCCCGGGGCTTACTGGTCTCTACAATGAGCAGTTCTTC; j_gene: TRBJ2-1; d_gene: .; v_gene: TRBV29-1; abundance: many
CDR3aa: CASSHTTSTDTQYF; CDR3nt: TGTGCCAGCAGCCACACTACTAGCACAGATACGCAGTATTTT; j_gene: TRBJ2-3; d_gene: .; v_gene: TRBV9; abundance: .
CDR3aa: CASSVQGNIQYF; CDR3nt: TGTGCCAGCAGCGTACAGGGTAACATTCAGTACTTC; j_gene: TRBJ2-4; d_gene: .; v_gene: TRBV6-6; abundance: few
CDR3aa: CASSQQRNSPLHF; CDR3nt: TGTGCCAGCAGCCAACAGAGGAATTCACCCCTCCACTTT; j_gene: TRBJ1-6; d_gene: .; v_gene: TRBV14; abundance: .
CDR3aa: CSASVGAQETQYF; CDR3nt: TGCAGTGCTAGTGTAGGGGCTCAAGAGACCCAGTACTTC; j_gene: TRBJ2-5; d_gene: .; v_gene: TRBV20-1; abundance: many
CDR3aa: CASSLDRVGGTDTQYF; CDR3nt: TGTGCCAGCAGCTTGGACAGGGTGGGTGGCACAGATACGCAGTATTTT; j_gene: TRBJ2-3; d_gene: TRBD1; v_gene: TRBV7-9; abundance: .
CDR3aa: CASSWDQGAPLHF; CDR3nt: TGTGCCAGCAGTTGGGACCAGGGGGCGCCCCTCCACTTT; j_gene: TRBJ1-6; d_gene: TRBD1; v_gene: TRBV12-3/TRBV12-4; abundance: few
CDR3aa: CASSPDFGETASGANVLTF; CDR3nt: TGTGCCAGCAGCCCAGATTTCGGCGAAACAGCCTCTGGGGCCAACGTCCTGACTTTC; j_gene: TRBJ2-6; d_gene: .; v_gene: TRBV3-1; abundance: few
CDR3aa: CASSVYRIEDYGYTF; CDR3nt: TGTGCCAGCAGCGTCTACAGGATAGAGGACTATGGCTACACCTTC; j_gene: TRBJ1-2; d_gene: .; v_gene: TRBV5-5; abundance: .
CDR3aa: CASTLGLSTDTQYF; CDR3nt: TGTGCCAGCACCTTGGGACTTTCCACAGATACGCAGTATTTT; j_gene: TRBJ2-3; d_gene: .; v_gene: TRBV27; abundance: .
CDR3aa: CASSLISNAWDTQYF; CDR3nt: TGTGCCAGCAGCTTAATCTCGAACGCTTGGGATACGCAGTATTTT; j_gene: TRBJ2-3; d_gene: .; v_gene: TRBV7-3; abundance: many
CDR3aa: CASSLGEPRGSPLHF; CDR3nt: TGTGCCAGCAGTTTGGGGGAGCCCCGGGGTTCACCCCTCCACTTT; j_gene: TRBJ1-6; d_gene: .; v_gene: TRBV12-3/TRBV12-4; abundance: .
CDR3aa: CASSLEQGVYNEQFF; CDR3nt: TGTGCCAGCAGTTTAGAACAGGGTGTCTACAATGAGCAGTTCTTC; j_gene: TRBJ2-1; d_gene: .; v_gene: TRBV28; abundance: .
CDR3aa: CASSTGTSGGEQYF; CDR3nt: TGTGCCAGCAGTACCGGGACTAGCGGGGGCGAGCAGTACTTC; j_gene: TRBJ2-7; d_gene: TRBD2; v_gene: TRBV2; abundance: few
CDR3aa: CASSPSTSNQPQHF; CDR3nt: TGTGCCAGCAGCCCCTCCACGAGCAATCAGCCCCAGCATTTT; j_gene: TRBJ1-5; d_gene: .; v_gene: TRBV6-1; abundance: many
CDR3aa: CSAPGATNEKLFF; CDR3nt: TGCAGTGCGCCAGGAGCAACTAATGAAAAACTGTTTTTT; j_gene: TRBJ1-4; d_gene: .; v_gene: TRBV20-1; abundance: few
CDR3aa: CASPGPGNTEAFF; CDR3nt: TGTGCCAGCCCAGGGCCTGGGAACACTGAAGCTTTCTTT; j_gene: TRBJ1-1; d_gene: .; v_gene: TRBV28; abundance: few
CDR3aa: CASSYSRKGAWNTEAFF; CDR3nt: TGTGCCAGCAGTTACTCGCGGAAGGGGGCCTGGAACACTGAAGCTTTCTTT; j_gene: TRBJ1-1; d_gene: TRBD1; v_gene: TRBV6-5; abundance: few
CDR3aa: CASSLGLGNQPQHF; CDR3nt: TGTGCCAGCAGCTTAGGGCTCGGCAATCAGCCCCAGCATTTT; j_gene: TRBJ1-5; d_gene: .; v_gene: TRBV7-9; abundance: many
CDR3aa: CASSPWTGGRGNTEAFF; CDR3nt: TGTGCCAGCAGCCCCTGGACAGGGGGCAGGGGGAACACTGAAGCTTTCTTT; j_gene: TRBJ1-1; d_gene: TRBD1; v_gene: TRBV25-1; abundance: .
CDR3aa: CCARDRIGGTNTGELFF; CDR3nt: TGCTGTGCTAGAGATAGGATAGGGGGGACGAACACCGGGGAGCTGTTTTTT; j_gene: TRBJ2-2; d_gene: .; v_gene: TRBV20-1; abundance: .
CDR3aa: CASSLEIQGAGGYTF; CDR3nt: TGTGCCAGCAGCTTAGAGATACAGGGGGCGGGTGGCTACACCTTC; j_gene: TRBJ1-2; d_gene: TRBD1; v_gene: TRBV7-2; abundance: many
CDR3aa: CASSQDWWAGNTEAFF; CDR3nt: TGTGCCAGCAGCCAAGATTGGTGGGCGGGGAACACTGAAGCTTTCTTT; j_gene: TRBJ1-1; d_gene: .; v_gene: TRBV14; abundance: many
CDR3aa: CASSQDSVRPSQETQYF; CDR3nt: TGTGCCAGCAGCCAAGATAGCGTCAGACCGAGTCAAGAGACCCAGTACTTC; j_gene: TRBJ2-5; d_gene: .; v_gene: TRBV3-1; abundance: .
CDR3aa: CASSGGGSSYNEQFF; CDR3nt: TGTGCCAGCAGCGGGGGGGGCAGCTCCTACAATGAGCAGTTCTTC; j_gene: TRBJ2-1; d_gene: .; v_gene: TRBV9; abundance: few
CDR3aa: CSASQVEEKLFF; CDR3nt: TGCAGTGCTAGCCAGGTAGAGGAAAAACTGTTTTTT; j_gene: TRBJ1-4; d_gene: .; v_gene: TRBV20-1; abundance: few
CDR3aa: CASSSYLRQGGDDTQYF; CDR3nt: TGTGCCAGCTCATCCTACCTAAGACAGGGTGGTGACGATACGCAGTATTTT; j_gene: TRBJ2-3; d_gene: TRBD1; v_gene: TRBV18; abundance: .
CDR3aa: CASSRSGTKNIQYF; CDR3nt: TGCGCCAGCAGCCGATCCGGGACCAAAAACATTCAGTACTTC; j_gene: TRBJ2-4; d_gene: .; v_gene: TRBV4-3; abundance: .
CDR3aa: CSARPQMGGLDEKLFF; CDR3nt: TGCAGTGCTCGACCCCAGATGGGGGGTTTGGATGAAAAACTGTTTTTT; j_gene: TRBJ1-4; d_gene: .; v_gene: TRBV20-1; abundance: few
CDR3aa: CSVESGSGGQRQYF; CDR3nt: TGCAGCGTTGAGAGCGGTAGCGGGGGGCAGAGGCAGTACTTC; j_gene: TRBJ2-7; d_gene: TRBD2; v_gene: TRBV29-1; abundance: many
CDR3aa: CASSIGPGNTIYF; CDR3nt: TGTGCCAGCAGTATTGGACCGGGAAACACCATATATTTT; j_gene: TRBJ1-3; d_gene: .; v_gene: TRBV6-1; abundance: many
CDR3aa: CASSSNRVNSPLHF; CDR3nt: TGTGCCAGCAGTTCCAACAGGGTTAATTCACCCCTCCACTTT; j_gene: TRBJ1-6; d_gene: .; v_gene: TRBV27; abundance: few
CDR3aa: CSARDVGRLAGANVLTF; CDR3nt: TGCAGTGCTAGAGATGTGGGCAGGTTAGCTGGGGCCAACGTCCTGACTTTC; j_gene: TRBJ2-6; d_gene: .; v_gene: TRBV20-1; abundance: many
CDR3aa: CASSQEEFSGANVLTF; CDR3nt: TGCGCCAGCAGCCAAGAAGAGTTCTCTGGGGCCAACGTCCTGACTTTC; j_gene: TRBJ2-6; d_gene: .; v_gene: TRBV4-3; abundance: .
CDR3aa: CASSVYMGTNTEAFF; CDR3nt: TGTGCCAGTAGTGTGTATATGGGAACGAACACTGAAGCTTTCTTT; j_gene: TRBJ1-1; d_gene: .; v_gene: TRBV19; abundance: .
CDR3aa: CASSPDRRVAGGRTGEQFF; CDR3nt: TGTGCCAGCAGCCCCGACCGTAGAGTAGCGGGAGGCCGAACGGGGGAGCAGTTCTTC; j_gene: TRBJ2-1; d_gene: TRBD2; v_gene: TRBV6-2/TRBV6-3; abundance: .
CDR3aa: CASSPRTGSGEKLFF; CDR3nt: TGTGCCAGCAGCCCCCGGACAGGGAGTGGTGAAAAACTGTTTTTT; j_gene: TRBJ1-4; d_gene: TRBD1; v_gene: TRBV3-1; abundance: many
CDR3aa: CATSDLRGSTDTQYF; CDR3nt: TGTGCCACCAGTGATTTGAGGGGTAGCACAGATACGCAGTATTTT; j_gene: TRBJ2-3; d_gene: .; v_gene: TRBV24-1; abundance: few
CDR3aa: CASSEGTSGGARETQYF; CDR3nt: TGTGCCAGCAGCGAGGGGACTAGCGGGGGGGCTCGGGAGACCCAGTACTTC; j_gene: TRBJ2-5; d_gene: TRBD2; v_gene: TRBV9; abundance: .
CDR3aa: CASSQDLTPGDYNEQFF; CDR3nt: TGCGCCAGCAGCCAAGATCTGACCCCGGGAGACTACAATGAGCAGTTCTTC; j_gene: TRBJ2-1; d_gene: .; v_gene: TRBV4-1; abundance: many
CDR3aa: CASRASGGRNTQYF; CDR3nt: TGTGCCAGCAGGGCTAGCGGGGGGCGGAATACGCAGTATTTT; j_gene: TRBJ2-3; d_gene: TRBD2; v_gene: TRBV27; abundance: few
CDR3aa: CASSQGASEHQPQHF; CDR3nt: TGTGCCAGCAGCCAAGGGGCAAGTGAGCATCAGCCCCAGCATTTT; j_gene: TRBJ1-5; d_gene: .; v_gene: TRBV4-2; abundance: many
CDR3aa: CATSRDRGNTDTQYF; CDR3nt: TGTGCCACCAGCAGAGATCGGGGAAACACAGATACGCAGTATTTT; j_gene: TRBJ2-3; d_gene: .; v_gene: TRBV15; abundance: many
CDR3aa: CASSLDGTGGRETQYF; CDR3nt: TGTGCCAGCAGCTTAGATGGGACAGGGGGCAGGGAGACCCAGTACTTC; j_gene: TRBJ2-5; d_gene: TRBD1; v_gene: TRBV11-2; abundance: .
CDR3aa: CASSRTGNTEAFF; CDR3nt: TGTGCCAGCAGCCGGACAGGTAACACTGAAGCTTTCTTT; j_gene: TRBJ1-1; d_gene: TRBD1; v_gene: TRBV12-3/TRBV12-4; abundance: many
CDR3aa: CASSDQGLEDTQYF; CDR3nt: TGTGCCAGCAGTGACCAGGGCTTAGAAGATACGCAGTATTTT; j_gene: TRBJ2-3; d_gene: .; v_gene: TRBV6-4; abundance: .
CDR3aa: CSVQSSSIYEQYF; CDR3nt: TGCAGCGTCCAGTCTTCGAGCATCTACGAGCAGTACTTC; j_gene: TRBJ2-7; d_gene: .; v_gene: TRBV29-1; abundance: many
CDR3aa: CASSLSTGTGELFF; CDR3nt: TGTGCCAGCAGCCTCTCGACAGGGACCGGGGAGCTGTTTTTT; j_gene: TRBJ2-2; d_gene: TRBD1; v_gene: TRBV3-1; abundance: many
CDR3aa: CASREGARTDTQYF; CDR3nt: TGTGCCAGCAGAGAGGGGGCTCGCACAGATACGCAGTATTTT; j_gene: TRBJ2-3; d_gene: TRBD1; v_gene: TRBV6-1; abundance: few
CDR3aa: CAASLGVIADTQYF; CDR3nt: TGTGCCGCCTCCTTGGGAGTTATCGCAGATACGCAGTATTTT; j_gene: TRBJ2-3; d_gene: .; v_gene: TRBV5-4; abundance: many
CDR3aa: CASGSGLSGSLNTGELFF; CDR3nt: TGTGCCAGCGGCTCGGGGCTGTCAGGGTCGTTGAACACCGGGGAGCTGTTTTTT; j_gene: TRBJ2-2; d_gene: .; v_gene: TRBV5-6; abundance: .
CDR3aa: CASSLAVGTGTDQPQHF; CDR3nt: TGTGCCAGCAGCTTAGCTGTGGGGACAGGGACCGATCAGCCCCAGCATTTT; j_gene: TRBJ1-5; d_gene: TRBD1; v_gene: TRBV7-8; abundance: many
CDR3aa: CASSQETGVKSYEQYF; CDR3nt: TGCGCCAGCAGCCAGGAGACAGGGGTAAAATCCTACGAGCAGTACTTC; j_gene: TRBJ2-7; d_gene: TRBD1; v_gene: TRBV4-1; abundance: few
CDR3aa: CASSETGYEQYF; CDR3nt: TGTGCCAGCAGCGAAACAGGCTACGAGCAGTACTTC; j_gene: TRBJ2-7; d_gene: .; v_gene: TRBV2; abundance: many
CDR3aa: CATSDTGTGLSADTQYF; CDR3nt: TGTGCCACCAGTGATACGGGGACAGGCCTCAGCGCAGATACGCAGTATTTT; j_gene: TRBJ2-3; d_gene: TRBD1; v_gene: TRBV24-1; abundance: many
CDR3aa: CASSQDSGVGGELFF; CDR3nt: TGCGCCAGCAGCCAAGATTCCGGGGTTGGCGGGGAGCTGTTTTTT; j_gene: TRBJ2-2; d_gene: .; v_gene: TRBV4-3; abundance: once
CDR3aa: CASSQDRVQETQYF; CDR3nt: TGTGCCAGCAGCCAAGACAGGGTCCAAGAGACCCAGTACTTC; j_gene: TRBJ2-5; d_gene: TRBD1; v_gene: TRBV11-2; abundance: few